These T cell receptor beta chains were read from a single sample in a study of T cells in localized non-small cell lung cancer. Sequenced by immunoSEQ multiplex PCR; TCRdb stores in-frame clones only, minus some. Among roughly 38,000 clones listed, around nine tenths were seen once. Source: peripheral blood, taken before any cancer treatment. Receptor source: a man between 18 and 49 years old with stage I lung adenocarcinoma. CDR3s include the opening cysteine and the closing phenylalanine or tryptophan. Each record gives: V gene, D gene, J gene, clone size, CDR3 protein, CDR3 DNA. D genes are given only for firm matches. Some rows have no size entry. The others give once, few or many, or a class for an expanded clone.

TRBV10-2	TRBD1	TRBJ1-2	-	CASSEGRTGDRLNYGYTF	TGCGCCAGCAGTGAGGGGAGGACAGGGGACCGACTTAACTATGGCTACACCTTC
TRBV19	-	TRBJ2-7	-	CASSIANSGLEQYF	TGTGCCAGTAGTATAGCGAACAGTGGCCTGGAGCAGTACTTC
TRBV7-7	-	TRBJ2-2	-	CASSPDSGVGRELFF	TGTGCCAGCAGCCCGGACAGCGGGGTAGGACGGGAGCTGTTTTTT
TRBV19	-	TRBJ2-7	-	CASSIQGSNYEQYF	TGTGCCAGTAGTATACAGGGGTCGAACTACGAGCAGTACTTC
TRBV7-2	-	TRBJ2-3	-	CASSPRGGFRTDTQYF	TGTGCCAGCAGCCCTAGGGGGGGCTTTCGCACAGATACGCAGTATTTT
TRBV9	TRBD2	TRBJ2-5	-	CASSVEAAGGGKTQYF	TGTGCCAGCAGCGTAGAAGCGGCGGGGGGAGGGAAGACCCAGTACTTC
TRBV11-1	-	TRBJ2-2	-	CASSLGGSNTGELFF	TGTGCCAGCAGCTTGGGCGGCTCGAACACCGGGGAGCTGTTTTTT
TRBV27	-	TRBJ2-7	-	CASVGTDYEQYF	TGTGCCAGCGTGGGAACGGATTACGAGCAGTACTTC
TRBV2	-	TRBJ1-3	-	CASSELGGFGNTIYF	TGTGCCAGCAGTGAATTGGGGGGGTTTGGAAACACCATATATTTT
TRBV27	TRBD2	TRBJ2-5	few	CASSLLAGGPLETQYF	TGTGCCAGCAGTTTACTAGCGGGGGGGCCTTTGGAGACCCAGTACTTC